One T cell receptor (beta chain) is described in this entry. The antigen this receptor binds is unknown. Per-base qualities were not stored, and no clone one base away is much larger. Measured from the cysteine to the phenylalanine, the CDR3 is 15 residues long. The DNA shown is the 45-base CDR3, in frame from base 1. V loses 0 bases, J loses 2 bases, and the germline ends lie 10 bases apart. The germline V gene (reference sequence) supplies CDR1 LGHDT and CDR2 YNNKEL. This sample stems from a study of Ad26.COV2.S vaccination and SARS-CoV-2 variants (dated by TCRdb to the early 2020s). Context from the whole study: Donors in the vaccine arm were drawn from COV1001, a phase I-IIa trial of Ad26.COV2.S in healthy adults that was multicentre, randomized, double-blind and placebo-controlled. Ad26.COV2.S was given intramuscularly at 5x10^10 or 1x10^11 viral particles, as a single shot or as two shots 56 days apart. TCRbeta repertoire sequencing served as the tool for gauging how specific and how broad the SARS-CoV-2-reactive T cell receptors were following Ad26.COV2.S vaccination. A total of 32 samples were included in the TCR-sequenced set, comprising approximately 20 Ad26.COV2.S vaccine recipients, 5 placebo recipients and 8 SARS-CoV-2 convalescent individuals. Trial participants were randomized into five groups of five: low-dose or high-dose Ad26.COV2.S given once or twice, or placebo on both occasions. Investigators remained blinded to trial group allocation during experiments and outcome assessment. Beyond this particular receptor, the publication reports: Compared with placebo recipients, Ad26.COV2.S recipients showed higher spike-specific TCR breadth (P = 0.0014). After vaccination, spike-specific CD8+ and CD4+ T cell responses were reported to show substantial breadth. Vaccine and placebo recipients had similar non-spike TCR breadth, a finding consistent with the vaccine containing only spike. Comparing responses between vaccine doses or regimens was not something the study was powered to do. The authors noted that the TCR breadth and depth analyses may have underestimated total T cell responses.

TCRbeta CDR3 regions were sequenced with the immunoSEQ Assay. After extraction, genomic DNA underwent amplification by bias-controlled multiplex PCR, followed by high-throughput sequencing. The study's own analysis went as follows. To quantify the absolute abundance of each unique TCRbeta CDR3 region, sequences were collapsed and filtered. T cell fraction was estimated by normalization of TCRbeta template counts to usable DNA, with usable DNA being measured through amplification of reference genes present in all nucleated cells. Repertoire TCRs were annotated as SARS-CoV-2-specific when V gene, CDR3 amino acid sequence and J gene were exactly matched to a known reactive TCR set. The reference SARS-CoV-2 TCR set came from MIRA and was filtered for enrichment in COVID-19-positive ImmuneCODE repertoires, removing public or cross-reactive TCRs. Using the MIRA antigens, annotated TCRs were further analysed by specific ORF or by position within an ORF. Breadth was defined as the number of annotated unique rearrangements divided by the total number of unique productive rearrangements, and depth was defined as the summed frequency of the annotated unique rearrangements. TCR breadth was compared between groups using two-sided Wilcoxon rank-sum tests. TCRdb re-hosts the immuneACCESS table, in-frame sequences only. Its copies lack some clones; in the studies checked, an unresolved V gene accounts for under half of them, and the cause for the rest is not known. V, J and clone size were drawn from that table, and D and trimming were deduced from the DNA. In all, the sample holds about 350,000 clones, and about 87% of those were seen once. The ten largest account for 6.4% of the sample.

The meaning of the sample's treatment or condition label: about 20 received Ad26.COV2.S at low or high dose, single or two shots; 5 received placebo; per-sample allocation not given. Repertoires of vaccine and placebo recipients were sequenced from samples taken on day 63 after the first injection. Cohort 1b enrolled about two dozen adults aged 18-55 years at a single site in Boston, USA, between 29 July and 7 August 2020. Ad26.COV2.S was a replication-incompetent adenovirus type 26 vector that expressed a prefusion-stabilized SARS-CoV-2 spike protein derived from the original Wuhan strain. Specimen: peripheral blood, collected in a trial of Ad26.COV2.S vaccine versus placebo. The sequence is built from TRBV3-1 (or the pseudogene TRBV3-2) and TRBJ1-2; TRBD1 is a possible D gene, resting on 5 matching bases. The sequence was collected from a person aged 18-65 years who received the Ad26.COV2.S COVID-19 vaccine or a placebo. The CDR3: CASSQDRGGNYGYTF. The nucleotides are TGTGCCAGCAGCCAAGATCGGGGGGGAAACTATGGCTACACCTTC.